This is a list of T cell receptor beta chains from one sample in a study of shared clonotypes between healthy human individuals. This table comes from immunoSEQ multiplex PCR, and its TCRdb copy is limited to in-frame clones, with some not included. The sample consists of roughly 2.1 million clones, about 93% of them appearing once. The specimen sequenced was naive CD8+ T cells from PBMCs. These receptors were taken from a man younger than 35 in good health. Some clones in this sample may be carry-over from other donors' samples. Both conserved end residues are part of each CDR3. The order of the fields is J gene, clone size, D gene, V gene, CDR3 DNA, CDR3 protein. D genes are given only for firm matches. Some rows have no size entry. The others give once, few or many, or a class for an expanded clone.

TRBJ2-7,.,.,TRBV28,TGTGCCAGCAGTTTATTTCTGGGCTACGAGCAGTACTTC,CASSLFLGYEQYF
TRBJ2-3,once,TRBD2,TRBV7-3,TGTGCCAGCAGCTCCCATAGCGGGAGGGCCCTCGATACGCAGTATTTT,CASSSHSGRALDTQYF
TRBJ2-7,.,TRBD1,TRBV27,TGTGCCAGCAGTCTCGGGACAGGGGGTGGGTACGAGCAGTACTTC,CASSLGTGGGYEQYF
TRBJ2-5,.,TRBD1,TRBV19,TGTGCCAGTAGTACCCGACAGGGAAAAGAGACCCAGTACTTC,CASSTRQGKETQYF
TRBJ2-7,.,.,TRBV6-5,TGTGCCAGCAGTCCCAGACACACTCCTAACGAGCAGTACTTC,CASSPRHTPNEQYF
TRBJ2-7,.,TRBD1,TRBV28,TGTGCCAGCAGCGGACAGGGAGCGTTCTACGAGCAGTACTTC,CASSGQGAFYEQYF
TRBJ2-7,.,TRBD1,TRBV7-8,TGTGCCAGCAGCCGTGAACCGGGACAGGGTTACTACGAGCAGTACTTC,CASSREPGQGYYEQYF
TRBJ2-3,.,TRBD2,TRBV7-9,TGTGCCAGCAGCTCGGGACTAGCGGGAGTCCCAGATACGCAGTATTTT,CASSSGLAGVPDTQYF
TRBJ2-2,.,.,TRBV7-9,TGTGCCAGCAGCTTGCGGGGCCGGGATACCGGGGAGCTGTTTTTT,CASSLRGRDTGELFF
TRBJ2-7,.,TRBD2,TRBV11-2,TGTGCCAGCAGCTTAGACGGCCTAGCGGGAGGGCCTTGGACCTACGAGCAGTACTTC,CASSLDGLAGGPWTYEQYF
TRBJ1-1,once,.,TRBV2,TGTGCCAGCAGCCAGAGGACAGTGAACACTGAAGCTTTCTTT,CASSQRTVNTEAFF
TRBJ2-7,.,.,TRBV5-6,TGTGCCAGCAGCGAGACAGAGACCTCCTACGAGCAGTACTTC,CASSETETSYEQYF
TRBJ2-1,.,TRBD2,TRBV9,TGTGCCAGCAGCGCCGGGACTAGCGGAACTAATGAGCAGTTCTTC,CASSAGTSGTNEQFF
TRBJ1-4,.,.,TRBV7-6,TGTGCCAGCAGCTTGCGACCAGCAACTAATGAAAAACTGTTTTTT,CASSLRPATNEKLFF
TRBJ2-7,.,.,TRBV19,TGTGCCAGTAGTATTTCCCCGGTTTCCTACGAGCAGTACTTC,CASSISPVSYEQYF
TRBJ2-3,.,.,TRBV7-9,TGTGCCAGCAGCCGAGGGGCAGATACGCAGTATTTT,CASSRGADTQYF
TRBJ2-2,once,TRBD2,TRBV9,TGTGCCAGCAGCGGATACGTTAGCGGGAGGGCCACAGCCGGGGAGCTGTTTTTT,CASSGYVSGRATAGELFF
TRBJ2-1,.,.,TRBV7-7,TGTGCCAGCAGCCCCGTCGCCTTCCTAGCGTCACATGAGCAGTTCTTC,CASSPVAFLASHEQFF
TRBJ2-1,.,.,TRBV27,TGTGCCAGCAGTTTAGGGCAGGGAAGCAATGAGCAGTTCTTC,CASSLGQGSNEQFF
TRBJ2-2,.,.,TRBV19,TGTGCCAGTAGTATGTCTAGCATGGGGACCGGGGAGCTGTTTTTT,CASSMSSMGTGELFF
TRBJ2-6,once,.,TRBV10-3,TGTGCCATCAGTGAGTCTTACTATATCTCTGGGGCCAACGTCCTGACTTTC,CAISESYYISGANVLTF
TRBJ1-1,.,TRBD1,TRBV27,TGTGCCAGCAGTACGGGACAGGGAGCTTTCTTT,CASSTGQGAFF
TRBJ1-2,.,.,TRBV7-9,TGTGCCAGCAGCTTAGTGGGGCAGCAAGCTAACTATGGCTACACCTTC,CASSLVGQQANYGYTF
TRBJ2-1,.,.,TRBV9,TGTGCCAGCAGTTTGAGGGGCACCTTGGACTACAATGAGCAGTTCTTC,CASSLRGTLDYNEQFF
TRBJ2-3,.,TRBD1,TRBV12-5,TGTGCTAGTGGTTTGGGGACAGGGTTCGGCACAGATACGCAGTATTTT,CASGLGTGFGTDTQYF
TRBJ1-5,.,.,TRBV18,TGTGCCAGCCGAGGGGTCCTTTCAAATCAGCCCCAGCATTTT,CASRGVLSNQPQHF
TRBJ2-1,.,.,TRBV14,TGTGCCAGCAGCCCGTCGGTGTCCTACAATGAGCAGTTCTTC,CASSPSVSYNEQFF
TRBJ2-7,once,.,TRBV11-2,TGTGCCAGCAGCTTAGTGACATCTTACGAGCAGTACTTC,CASSLVTSYEQYF
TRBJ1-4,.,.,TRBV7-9,TGTGCCAGCAGCAATCTGGGCACCCTTAGTCATGAAAAACTGTTTTTT,CASSNLGTLSHEKLFF
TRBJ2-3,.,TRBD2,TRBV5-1,TGCGCCAGCAGCCCCCGGGACTACCACACAGATACGCAGTATTTT,CASSPRDYHTDTQYF
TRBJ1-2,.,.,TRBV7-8,TGTGCCAGCAGCTTACTTCGCGGACCTAACTATGGCTACACCTTC,CASSLLRGPNYGYTF
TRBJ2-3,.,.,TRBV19,TGTGCCAGTAGTGCAGATACGCAGTATTTT,CASSADTQYF
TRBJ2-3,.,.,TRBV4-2,TGTGCCAGCGCACCGGCGGTCGGGGACGATACGCAGTATTTT,CASAPAVGDDTQYF
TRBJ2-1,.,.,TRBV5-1,TGCGCCAGCAGCCCCGCAGCCCCGGGACTGGACCCCCGTGAGCAGTTCTTC,CASSPAAPGLDPREQFF
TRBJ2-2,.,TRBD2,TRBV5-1,TGCGCCAGCAGCGTGGGACTAGCGGGAGCGACCGGGGAGCTGTTTTTT,CASSVGLAGATGELFF
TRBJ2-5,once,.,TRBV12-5,TGTGCTAGTGCCACCGAGGCAGGAGAGACCCAGTACTTC,CASATEAGETQYF
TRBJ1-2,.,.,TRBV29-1,TGCAGCGTTGAAGATCTAATAGGGACGGCGGAGGGCTACACCTTC,CSVEDLIGTAEGYTF
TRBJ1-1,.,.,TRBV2,TGTGCCAGCAGTTTTGACTTGGGGGCTCGGGAAACTGAAGCTTTCTTT,CASSFDLGARETEAFF
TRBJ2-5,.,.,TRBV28,TGTGCCAGCAGTTTTTGGGAGCCCGGGACCGAGCGAGAGACCCAGTACTTC,CASSFWEPGTERETQYF
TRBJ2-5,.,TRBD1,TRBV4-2,TGTGCCAGCAGCCAAGAGGGGGGGACAGGGGCCCAAGAGACCCAGTACTTC,CASSQEGGTGAQETQYF
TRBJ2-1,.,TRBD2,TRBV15,TGTGCCACCAGCAGTGGAGGACTAGCGGGATCGTACAATGAGCAGTTCTTC,CATSSGGLAGSYNEQFF